This passage covers 15 T cell receptor beta chains from one sample sequenced in a study of blood T cell repertoires in COVID-19. Data came from immunoSEQ multiplex PCR; TCRdb stores just in-frame clones and leaves some out. The sample has more than 150,000 clones; roughly 87% are singletons. Material: PBMCs or T cells enriched from blood (not recorded which). These receptors were taken from a woman aged 45-59 years who had recovered from COVID-19.

The rearrangement joins TRBV6-5 to TRBJ1-1, with TRBD1 matching 8 bases. The V and J ends lost 2 bases and 7 bases, in that order; junction bases with no gene match: 9. Germline loops: CDR1 MNHEY, CDR2 SVGAGI. The CDR3 contains 15 residues. The CDR3 DNA is TGTGCCAGCAGTTACGCCCCCGGGACAGGTGGTGAAGCTTTCTTT. Its translation is CASSYAPGTGGEAFF.

The rearrangement joins TRBV7-9 to TRBJ2-2; TRBD1 aligns across 8 bases. Trimming cost V 7 bases and J 1 base; bases outside gene matches: 8. CDR1 is SEHNR and CDR2 is FQNEAQ in the germline V gene (reference sequence). CDR3 length: 16 amino acids. CDR3 in amino acids: CASTERGQENTGELFF. CDR3 nucleotide sequence: TGTGCCAGCACCGAAAGGGGACAGGAGAACACCGGGGAGCTGTTTTTT.

As to this clone: The germline gene is not matched at one end of the junction; a read error may be the cause. J is TRBJ2-1 and V is TRBV7-7, with a tentative D call TRBD2 (5 bases). The length of the CDR3 is 16 residues. Germline CDR1 is SSHAT and CDR2 is FNYEAQ (reference sequence). CDR3 DNA sequence: TGTGCTAGCAGCCCACTAGAGGGAGTACCCTACAATGAGCAGTTCTTC. It encodes CASSPLEGVPYNEQFF.

The chain combines TRBV7-2 with TRBJ1-6; D gene unclear. V was trimmed by 6 bases and J by 3 bases, leaving 3 bases between them. CDR3 length: 12 amino acids. CDR1 and CDR2 (germline): SGHTA, FQGNSA. The CDR3 coding sequence is TGTGCCAGCAGTAACTATAATTCACCCCTCCACTTT. It codes for CASSNYNSPLHF.

This chain uses TRBV6-5 with TRBJ2-7; 8 bases are shared with TRBD2. This CDR3 region has 16 residues. Germline lookup yields CDR1 MNHEY and CDR2 SVGAGI. V lost 4 bases and J lost 2; bases outside the gene matches: 10. As DNA, the CDR3 is TGTGCCAGCAGTTCGCTTCCGTTAGCGGGGACCTACGAGCAGTACTTC. The encoded protein is CASSSLPLAGTYEQYF.

The V call is TRBV7-8, the J call TRBJ2-1, with 14 bases fitting TRBD2. Trimming at V came to 1 base and at J to 4 bases, leaving 6 bases not matched to a gene. CDR3 length: 18 residues. Germline values: CDR1 SGHVS, CDR2 FQNEAQ. The CDR3, as DNA: TGTGCCAGCAGCTTAGAGGGACTAGCGGGAGTGTATTACAATGAGCAGTTCTTC. Translating gives CASSLEGLAGVYYNEQFF.

The chain uses TRBV4-1 and TRBJ2-6; TRBD1 aligns across 10 bases. This CDR3 contains 17 residues. Germline V gives CDR1 MGHRA, CDR2 YSYEKL. Losses at the gene ends were 8 bases for V and 0 bases for J; bases not matched to a gene: 7. CDR3 residues: CASRPGQGSSGANVLTF. For the CDR3, the DNA is TGCGCCAGCCGGCCGGGACAGGGGAGCTCTGGGGCCAACGTCCTGACTTTC.

This clone has just a few counts. The chain has TRBV29-1 and TRBJ2-2; 10 bases match TRBD1. There are 14 residues in the CDR3. The germline V gene encodes CDR1 SQVTM and CDR2 ANQGSEA. Trimming removed 5 bases from V and 5 bases from J; junction bases left unmatched: 5. This CDR3 reads CSVLGQGETGELFF. The DNA for the CDR3 is TGCAGCGTTCTTGGACAGGGGGAGACCGGGGAGCTGTTTTTT.

V gene TRBV3-1 (or the pseudogene TRBV3-2) combines with J gene TRBJ2-2; TRBD2 aligns across 9 bases. The CDR3 runs to 16 residues. V shed 7 bases and J 5 bases; nucleotides not matched to a gene: 11. Germline CDR1 reads LGHDT; CDR2 reads YNNKEL (reference sequence). CDR3 loop: CASKPYVAGVTGELFF. The CDR3 nucleotides are TGTGCCAGCAAGCCATACGTAGCGGGAGTGACCGGGGAGCTGTTTTTT.

The chain uses TRBV5-1 and TRBJ1-1; 7 bases fit TRBD1. The CDR3 sequence is 12 residues long. V lost 4 bases and J lost 9; bases outside the gene matches: 6. Germline values: CDR1 SGHRS, CDR2 YFSETQ. The CDR3 protein is CASSEPTGQAFF. The DNA for the CDR3 is TGCGCCAGCAGCGAACCGACAGGGCAAGCTTTCTTT.

The chain combines TRBV5-4 with TRBJ2-2, with 12 bases that match TRBD2. This CDR3 is 16 amino acids long. Looked up from germline, CDR1 is SGHNT and CDR2 is YYREEE (reference sequence). With 3 bases clipped from V and 4 bases from J, the junction kept 4 bases outside the gene matches. The CDR3 sequence is CASSSTSGRVTGELFF. CDR3 DNA sequence: TGTGCCAGCAGCTCGACTAGCGGGAGAGTCACCGGGGAGCTGTTTTTT. The full variable domain, in which reference TRBV5-4 and TRBJ2-2 provide the parts outside the CDR3, is ETGVTQSPTHLIKTRGQQVTLRCSSQSGHNTVSWYQQALGQGPQFIFQYYREEENGRGNFPPRFSGLQFPNYSSELNVNALELDDSALYLCASSSTSGRVTGELFFGEGSRLTVL.

The V gene is TRBV29-1, the J gene TRBJ2-5, with 13 bases aligning to TRBD2. The germline V gene encodes CDR1 SQVTM and CDR2 ANQGSEA. With V trimmed by 7 bases and J by 5 bases, 4 bases remained unmatched. The CDR3 is made up of 13 amino acids. The CDR3 loop is CSGGGLAGETQYF. The DNA of the CDR3 is TGCAGCGGCGGGGGACTAGCGGGGGAGACCCAGTACTTC.

A single count supports this clone. The CDR3 nucleotides are TGTGCCAGCAGGCGGACAGGAGAGGCCTATGGCTACACCTTC. Its translation: CASRRTGEAYGYTF. The rearrangement uses TRBV7-9 and TRBJ1-2, with 7 bases matching TRBD1. Unmatched junction bases numbered 8, after V lost 6 bases and J lost 4 bases. Germline loops: CDR1 SEHNR, CDR2 FQNEAQ (reference sequence). The CDR3 loop spans 14 amino acids.

The chain combines TRBV30 with TRBJ1-2; 8 bases match TRBD1. CDR3 length: 13 amino acids. V gave up 2 bases and J gave up 8 bases; unmatched junction bases: 7. The germline V gene has CDR1 GTSNPN and CDR2 SVGIG (reference sequence). CDR3 coding DNA: TGTGCCTGGAGTCGGGACAGGTCAGTGGGCTACACCTTC. Translation: CAWSRDRSVGYTF.

The rearrangement joins TRBV6-6 to TRBJ2-7; 7 bases map to TRBD1. The V gene end was trimmed by 4 bases and the J gene end by 3 bases; junction bases not matched to a gene: 9. Germline CDR1 MNHNY, CDR2 SVGAGI (reference sequence). The CDR3 runs to 15 residues. The CDR3 sequence is CASSSRTGSFYEQYF. In DNA, the CDR3 is TGTGCCAGCAGTTCCAGGACAGGTAGCTTCTACGAGCAGTACTTC.